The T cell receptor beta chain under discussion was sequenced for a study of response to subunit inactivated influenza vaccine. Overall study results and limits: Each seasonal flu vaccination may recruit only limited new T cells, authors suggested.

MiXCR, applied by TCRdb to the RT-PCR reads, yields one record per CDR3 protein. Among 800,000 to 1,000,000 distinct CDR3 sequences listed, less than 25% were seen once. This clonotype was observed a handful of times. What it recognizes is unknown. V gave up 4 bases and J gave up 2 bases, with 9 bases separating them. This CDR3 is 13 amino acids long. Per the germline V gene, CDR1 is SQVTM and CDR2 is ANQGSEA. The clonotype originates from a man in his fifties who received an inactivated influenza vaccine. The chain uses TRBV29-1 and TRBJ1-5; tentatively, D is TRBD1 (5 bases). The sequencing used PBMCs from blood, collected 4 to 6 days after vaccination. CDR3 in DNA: TGCAGCGTTGGGGGCGTTGGCAATCAGCCCCAGCATTTT. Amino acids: CSVGGVGNQPQHF.